This entry lists 27 T cell receptor beta chains sequenced from one sample in a study of naive and memory T cell subsets. An equimolar mix of two oligonucleotides served as the beta constant-region primer for TRBC1 and TRBC2. One entry per CDR3 protein, called by TCRdb with MiXCR from the UMI-ligation and nested PCR reads. The data hold 130,000 to 150,000 distinct CDR3 sequences, with around 15% observed a single time. The material sequenced was naive CD4+ T cells from blood. All receptors derive from a human donor in good health.

This clonotype was counted at least ten times. The rearrangement uses TRBV7-9 and TRBJ2-5; perhaps TRBD2 as D (6 bases). The ends were cut back, 1 base at V and 4 bases at J, with 19 bases in the middle. Germline values: CDR1 SEHNR, CDR2 FQNEAQ (reference sequence). CDR3 length equals 17 residues. CDR3 nucleotide sequence: TGTGCCAGCAGCTTAGGGGCCGGGACTCCAGTGCGAGAGACCCAGTACTTC. Translated, it gives CASSLGAGTPVRETQYF. Full variable domain (outside the CDR3, taken from reference TRBV7-9 and TRBJ2-5): DTGVSQNPRHKITKRGQNVTFRCDPISEHNRLYWYRQTLGQGPEFLTYFQNEAQLEKSRLLSDRFSAERPKGSFSTLEIQRTEQGDSAMYLCASSLGAGTPVRETQYFGPGTRLLVL.

This rearrangement joins TRBV2 to TRBJ1-1; possibly TRBD1 for D (5 bases). CDR1 and CDR2 from the germline V gene are SNHLY and FYNNEI. Trimming cost V 6 bases and J 0 bases, with 17 bases left between them. This CDR3 spans 16 amino acids. The chain's CDR3 is CASSSGGVWVNTEAFF. CDR3 nucleotide sequence: TGTGCCAGCAGCTCGGGGGGGGTTTGGGTGAACACTGAAGCTTTCTTT.

This clonotype has a handful of counts. The gene calls are TRBV6-6 and TRBJ2-5; a weak D match, TRBD2 (6 bases). Germline V gene data show CDR1 as MNHNY and CDR2 as SVGAGI (reference sequence). The germline V and J ends were trimmed by 7 bases and 5 bases, with 17 bases remaining between them. There are 14 residues in the CDR3. The CDR3 nucleotides are TGTGCCAGCACCCTGCCCACGGCGGGGGAGACCCAGTACTTC. Translating gives CASTLPTAGETQYF.

With respect to this clonotype: A read error may explain this, as a much larger clone is one base away. The genes are TRBV4-3 and TRBJ2-4; perhaps TRBD2 as D (5 bases). The CDR3 has 16 residues. The germline V gene encodes CDR1 LGHNA and CDR2 YSLEER. The DNA of the CDR3 is TGCGACAGCAGCCAAGGTTCCCTTGGAGGCCGGAACATTCAGTACTTC. Translating gives CDSSQGSLGGRNIQYF.

The genes are TRBV20-1 and TRBJ1-3, with 11 bases matching TRBD1. This CDR3 contains 12 residues. V shed 5 bases and J 7 bases; nucleotides not matched to a gene: 1. Per the germline V gene, CDR1 is DFQATT and CDR2 is SNEGSKA (reference sequence). This chain's CDR3 is CSAWDRGNTIYF. The CDR3 region has the DNA TGCAGTGCTTGGGACAGGGGGAACACCATATATTTT.

The table lists this clonotype with a few counts. The chain joins TRBV7-6 to TRBJ2-5; TRBD2 is a possible D gene (6 bases). Trimming left V 1 base short and J 4 bases short, with 19 bases between. Looked up from germline, CDR1 is SGHVS and CDR2 is FNYEAQ. This CDR3 is built from 17 residues. The CDR3 nucleotides read TGTGCCAGCAGCTTAGAGAGTAGCGGCCCACCCCGAGAGACCCAGTACTTC. Translating it yields CASSLESSGPPRETQYF.

The chain links TRBV7-7 to TRBJ2-6; 8 bases agree with TRBD1. The CDR3 has 18 residues. The V segment lost 5 bases and the J segment 1 base; nucleotides outside the gene matches: 10. The germline CDR1 and CDR2 sequences are SSHAT and FNYEAQ (reference sequence). This CDR3 is CASSPTGARLSGANVLTF. The CDR3 nucleotides are TGTGCCAGCAGCCCGACAGGGGCCCGCCTTTCTGGGGCCAACGTCCTGACTTTC.

The chain recombines TRBV30 with TRBJ2-1; 9 bases line up with TRBD2. Germline values: CDR1 GTSNPN, CDR2 SVGIG (reference sequence). With V trimmed by 1 base and J by 10 bases, 11 bases remained unmatched. This CDR3 has 15 residues. CDR3 sequence: CAWSAVIAGAWEQFF. The DNA of the CDR3 is TGTGCCTGGAGTGCAGTAATAGCGGGAGCGTGGGAGCAGTTCTTC.

The CDR3 loop reads CASSLGGEGGELFF. CDR3 in DNA: TGTGCCAGCAGCTTAGGGGGTGAAGGCGGGGAGCTGTTTTTT. J is TRBJ2-2 and V is TRBV11-1; D is undetermined. The CDR3 runs to 14 residues. Trimming stripped 1 base from V and 7 bases from J, with 10 bases between. Germline V gene lookup returns CDR1 SGHAT and CDR2 FQDESV (reference sequence).

This sequence joins TRBV6-2 or TRBV6-3 and TRBJ1-5, with D tentatively TRBD1 (6 bases). V lost 0 bases, J lost 1 base, and 10 bases lay in between. Germline V gives CDR1 MNHEY, CDR2 SVGEGT. CDR3 length equals 16 residues. Here the CDR3 DNA reads TGTGCCAGCAGTTACTCTCGGACAGCAAGCAATCAGCCCCAGCATTTT. Translated: CASSYSRTASNQPQHF.

V gene TRBV20-1 combines with J gene TRBJ2-7, with a tentative D call TRBD2 (5 bases). The CDR3 runs to 14 residues. Trimming removed 6 bases at V and 4 bases at J, with 19 bases between. Looked up from germline, CDR1 is DFQATT and CDR2 is SNEGSKA (reference sequence). The CDR3 loop is CSAWRIESGYEQYF. CDR3 sequence (DNA): TGCAGTGCCTGGAGGATTGAGAGTGGATACGAGCAGTACTTC.

This clonotype occurred a few times. V is TRBV20-1 and J is TRBJ2-3, with 8 positions matching TRBD1. The CDR3 is 14 amino acids. Trimming at V came to 5 bases and at J to 1 base, leaving 5 bases not matched to a gene. Germline V CDR1 and CDR2: DFQATT, SNEGSKA (reference sequence). CDR3: CSAFQTGGTDTQYF. The DNA for the CDR3 is TGCAGTGCTTTTCAGACAGGGGGCACAGATACGCAGTATTTT.

The chain carries TRBV5-1 and TRBJ2-1; tentatively, D is TRBD2 (6 bases). The germline V gene has CDR1 SGHRS and CDR2 YFSETQ. The CDR3 contains 15 residues. The ends were cut back, 2 bases at V and 3 bases at J, with 12 bases in the middle. CDR3 sequence reads: CASSFSGGVYNEQFF. CDR3 DNA sequence: TGCGCCAGCAGCTTTTCTGGCGGGGTCTACAATGAGCAGTTCTTC. Filled out from reference TRBV5-1 and TRBJ2-1, the complete variable domain reads KAGVTQTPRYLIKTRGQQVTLSCSPISGHRSVSWYQQTPGQGLQFLFEYFSETQRNKGNFPGRFSGRQFSNSRSEMNVSTLELGDSALYLCASSFSGGVYNEQFFGPGTRLTVL.

In this sample, this clonotype turned up many times. The chain couples TRBV28 to TRBJ2-6, with 7 bases matching TRBD1. J was trimmed by 2 bases and V by 1 base; bases with no gene match: 5. Germline loops: CDR1 MDHEN, CDR2 SYDVKM. There are 17 residues in the CDR3. Here the CDR3 DNA reads TGTGCCAGCAGTTTATTTTACAGGGGAACTGGGGCCAACGTCCTGACTTTC. As protein: CASSLFYRGTGANVLTF.

The chain joins TRBV2 to TRBJ2-2; a weak D match, TRBD2 (6 bases). Trimming stripped 7 bases from V and 4 bases from J, with 13 bases between. The length of the CDR3 is 14 residues. Looked up from germline, CDR1 is SNHLY and CDR2 is FYNNEI. This chain's CDR3 is CASNYREATGELFF. The DNA for the CDR3 is TGTGCCAGCAATTATAGGGAGGCCACCGGGGAGCTGTTTTTT. Combining the CDR3 with reference TRBV2 and TRBJ2-2 gives the whole variable domain EPEVTQTPSHQVTQMGQEVILRCVPISNHLYFYWYRQILGQKVEFLVSFYNNEISEKSEIFDDQFSVERPDGSNFTLKIRSTKLEDSAMYFCASNYREATGELFFGEGSRLTVL.

A few counts support this clonotype. The rearrangement joins TRBV6-4 to TRBJ2-3; 10 bases align to TRBD2. The CDR3 is made up of 14 amino acids. V was pared by 4 bases and J by 5 bases, with 3 bases of the junction left unmatched. Germline V gives CDR1 MRHNA, CDR2 SNTAGT. For the CDR3, the DNA is TGTGCCAGCAGTGCTAGCGGGAGTCGAGATACGCAGTATTTT. Residues: CASSASGSRDTQYF.

V gene TRBV20-1 combines with J gene TRBJ1-5, with a tentative D call TRBD1 (6 bases). CDR1 is DFQATT and CDR2 is SNEGSKA in the germline V gene (reference sequence). Trimming shortened V by 6 bases and J by 1 base, and 16 bases separated the two germline ends. The length of the CDR3 is 15 residues. The CDR3 loop reads CSAPRGGDSNQPQHF. In DNA, the CDR3 is TGCAGTGCCCCGAGGGGGGGCGACAGCAATCAGCCCCAGCATTTT.

The chain combines TRBV5-1 with TRBJ2-1; 9 nucleotides match TRBD2. The CDR3 contains 15 residues. V trimming: 3 bases; J trimming: 9 bases; junction bases outside the gene matches: 10. The germline gives CDR1 SGHRS, CDR2 YFSETQ. CDR3 sequence (DNA): TGCGCCAGCAGCTCCTCGGGACGAGCGGGAGGTGAGCAGTTCTTC. It is translated as CASSSSGRAGGEQFF.

The chain recombines TRBV15 with TRBJ2-4, with D uncertain. CDR3 size: 13 residues. From germline, CDR1 is LNHNV and CDR2 YYDKDF (reference sequence). V lost 0 bases and J lost 8, with 8 bases in between. The DNA for the CDR3 is TGTGCCACCAGCAGAGATCCCGCAGACATTCAGTACTTC. Translation: CATSRDPADIQYF.

This clonotype came up many times. This rearrangement joins TRBV29-1 to TRBJ2-7; 7 bases agree with TRBD2. This CDR3 region has 12 residues. Germline loops: CDR1 SQVTM, CDR2 ANQGSEA. J gave up 6 bases and V 4 bases, and 6 bases lay outside the gene matches. CDR3 nucleotides: TGCAGCGTTGCCCTAGCGGCTGGCGAGCAGTACTTC. This translates into CSVALAAGEQYF.

This chain joins TRBV15 and TRBJ2-1; 7 bases are a match to TRBD2. Germline values: CDR1 LNHNV, CDR2 YYDKDF (reference sequence). This CDR3 has 17 residues. After removal of 0 bases from V and 5 bases from J, the junction contained 10 bases not matched to a gene. The CDR3, as DNA: TGTGCCACCAGCAGAGATTTCTCGGCGGGAGTTAACAATGAGCAGTTCTTC. Translated: CATSRDFSAGVNNEQFF. Full variable domain (outside the CDR3, taken from reference TRBV15 and TRBJ2-1): DAMVIQNPRYQVTQFGKPVTLSCSQTLNHNVMYWYQQKSSQAPKLLFHYYDKDFNNEADTPDNFQSRRPNTSFCFLDIRSPGLGDTAMYLCATSRDFSAGVNNEQFFGPGTRLTVL.

The chain joins TRBV19 to TRBJ2-6; 8 bases align to TRBD1. The length of the CDR3 is 17 residues. V lost 3 bases and J lost 2; bases outside the gene matches: 6. CDR1 and CDR2 (germline): LNHDA, SQIVND (reference sequence). This CDR3 is CASSMEQGAPGANVLTF. CDR3 bases: TGTGCCAGTAGTATGGAGCAGGGGGCTCCTGGGGCCAACGTCCTGACTTTC.

This clonotype was recorded a few times. This chain uses TRBV7-3 with TRBJ2-2; weak D call: TRBD2 (5 bases). The CDR3 consists of 15 residues. V was pared by 0 bases and J by 6 bases, with 11 bases between. Germline values: CDR1 SGHTA, CDR2 FQGTGA. The CDR3 loop is CASSLTGAEAGELFF. The CDR3 DNA reads as TGTGCCAGCAGCTTAACGGGAGCGGAAGCCGGGGAGCTGTTTTTT.

This chain links TRBV3-1 with TRBJ2-1, with D uncertain. Per the germline V gene, CDR1 is LGHDT and CDR2 is YNNKEL (reference sequence). V lost 6 bases, J lost 9 bases, and 12 bases lay in between. The CDR3 consists of 12 residues. This CDR3 reads CASSLTETEQFF. The CDR3 DNA sequence: TGTGCCAGCAGTTTAACGGAGACTGAGCAGTTCTTC.

This chain uses TRBV20-1 with TRBJ2-2, with D possibly TRBD1 on 5 matching bases. Germline CDR1 is DFQATT and CDR2 is SNEGSKA (reference sequence). The CDR3 spans 14 residues. The germline V and J ends were trimmed by 0 bases and 4 bases, with 9 bases remaining between them. Here the CDR3 reads CSARDQTATGELFF. The CDR3 DNA reads as TGCAGTGCTAGAGATCAGACAGCCACCGGGGAGCTGTTTTTT.

This clonotype was picked up a small number of times. The gene calls are TRBV29-1 and TRBJ2-7, with no clear D. Germline loops: CDR1 SQVTM, CDR2 ANQGSEA. The CDR3 contains 13 residues. V was trimmed by 5 bases and J by 0 bases, leaving 11 bases between them. The CDR3 region is CSVLQITSYEQYF. The CDR3 DNA is TGCAGCGTTCTCCAGATCACCTCCTACGAGCAGTACTTC.

This clonotype turned up a few times. CDR3 nucleotides: TGTGCCAGCAGAGGGGGGGGGGATTGGAATGAGCAGTTCTTC. Protein: CASRGGGDWNEQFF. This sequence joins TRBV7-2 and TRBJ2-1; D perhaps matches TRBD2 (7 bases). This CDR3 is built from 14 residues. CDR1 SGHTA and CDR2 FQGNSA come from the germline V gene. V was shortened by 6 bases and J by 7 bases, with 16 bases between the two germline ends.